Each of the 13 T cell receptor beta chains below was sequenced from the same sample in a study of post-analysis software for immune sequencing data. Study-wide findings and caveats: Four or five TRBV segments (TRBV5-6, TRBV5-1 and TRBV20-1 among them) occurred more frequently in patients than in controls.

Unique molecular identifiers had been added to the TCR beta cDNA libraries. TCRdb fed the PCR reads into MiXCR, producing one record per CDR3 protein. The table shows under 650,000 distinct CDR3 sequences, with around 44% occurring only once. Their antigens are not known. The sequenced material came from blood. All receptors derive from a girl aged 10-17 years with multiple sclerosis.

The chain is built from TRBV12-3 or TRBV12-4 and TRBJ2-7; 13 bases are a match to TRBD2. This CDR3 comprises 17 residues. V lost 6 bases and J lost 2; bases outside the gene matches: 10. In DNA, the CDR3 is TGTGCCAGCAGCCCCGGGACTAGCGGGAAGGGCACCTACGAGCAGTACTTC. Translation: CASSPGTSGKGTYEQYF.

In its sample, this clonotype was seen a few times. The chain employs TRBV7-9 and TRBJ1-4; D is unclear. The germline V gene has CDR1 SEHNR and CDR2 FQNEAQ (reference sequence). The CDR3 sequence is 16 residues long. V lost 5 bases and J 8 bases, leaving 21 bases between the germline ends. As DNA, the CDR3 is TGTGCCAGCAGCCCCGCATGGCAGAGCAGCTTCGAAAAACTGTTTTTT. Its protein is CASSPAWQSSFEKLFF.

This clonotype was detected a few times. The chain is built from TRBV12-3 or TRBV12-4 and TRBJ2-1; no definite D call. Trimming cost V 3 bases and J 5 bases, with 8 bases left between them. This CDR3 is 13 amino acids long. The chain's CDR3 is CASSLWGNNEQFF. For the CDR3, the DNA is TGTGCCAGCAGTTTGTGGGGTAACAATGAGCAGTTCTTC.

This chain uses TRBV5-5 with TRBJ1-2, with D possibly being TRBD1 (6 bases). The V gene's germline CDR1 is SGHKS and CDR2 YYEKEE (reference sequence). V was trimmed by 4 bases and J by 2 bases, leaving 15 bases between them. This CDR3 has 15 amino acids. CDR3: CASSVRGGRNYGYTF. CDR3 sequence (DNA): TGTGCCAGCAGCGTCAGGGGAGGTAGGAACTATGGCTACACCTTC.

This chain links TRBV20-1 with TRBJ1-1, with TRBD1 as a possible D gene (5 bases). V lost 0 bases and J lost 7, with 12 bases in between. Germline CDR1 is DFQATT and CDR2 is SNEGSKA (reference sequence). This CDR3 spans 13 amino acids. CDR3 sequence reads: CSARDLRGVEAFF. As DNA, the CDR3 is TGCAGTGCTAGAGATCTTCGGGGGGTTGAAGCTTTCTTT.

The chain couples TRBV12-3 or TRBV12-4 to TRBJ2-1; 9 bases fit TRBD2. Trimming removed 7 bases from V and 8 bases from J; junction bases left unmatched: 12. There are 15 residues in the CDR3. The CDR3 sequence is CASTDHGRGGDEQFF. The CDR3 DNA reads as TGTGCCAGCACCGACCATGGGCGGGGGGGCGATGAGCAGTTCTTC.

The table lists this clonotype with a few counts. The gene calls are TRBV5-1 and TRBJ2-1; D ambiguous. Germline V gene data show CDR1 as SGHRS and CDR2 as YFSETQ. This CDR3 region has 16 residues. Trimming cost V 4 bases and J 0 bases, with 14 bases left between them. CDR3 amino acids: CASSLEGRSSYNEQFF. In DNA, the CDR3 is TGCGCCAGCAGCCTCGAAGGGCGTAGCTCCTACAATGAGCAGTTCTTC. The whole variable domain, remainder taken from reference TRBV5-1 and TRBJ2-1, is KAGVTQTPRYLIKTRGQQVTLSCSPISGHRSVSWYQQTPGQGLQFLFEYFSETQRNKGNFPGRFSGRQFSNSRSEMNVSTLELGDSALYLCASSLEGRSSYNEQFFGPGTRLTVL.

The chain joins TRBV7-9 to TRBJ2-5, with D possibly being TRBD1 or TRBD2 (5 bases each). The J call may be incorrect, as the DNA end agrees better with TRBJ2-7. The CDR3 has 17 amino acids. Germline CDR1 and CDR2: SEHNR and FQNEAQ (reference sequence). CDR3 sequence: CASRDAEGREKDYEQYF. The CDR3 DNA follows: TGTGCCAGCAGGGACGCCGAGGGCAGGGAGAAAGACTACGAGCAGTACTTC.

This clonotype appeared a few times. The V and J genes are TRBV10-3 and TRBJ2-7; D perhaps matches TRBD1 (5 bases). The CDR3 loop spans 12 amino acids. With 4 bases removed from V and 3 bases from J, the gap between germline ends came to 7 bases. Germline CDR1 and CDR2: ENHRY and SYGVKD. The CDR3 DNA reads TGTGCCATCAGTGCAGGGCTCTACGAGCAGTACTTC. It yields the protein CAISAGLYEQYF.

This clonotype was picked up a small number of times. The CDR3 reads CASSPSPDRAYEQYF. Here the CDR3 DNA reads TGTGCCAGCTCACCAAGCCCAGACAGGGCCTACGAGCAGTACTTC. V is TRBV18 and J is TRBJ2-7; 7 nucleotides agree with TRBD1. Per germline, CDR1 KGHSH and CDR2 LQKENI. CDR3 size: 15 residues. V shed 2 bases, J shed 2 bases, and the junction held 6 bases outside the gene matches.

This chain joins TRBV5-1 and TRBJ1-1; 9 positions agree with TRBD1. The length of the CDR3 is 13 residues. After removal of 5 bases from V and 7 bases from J, the junction contained 6 bases not matched to a gene. Germline CDR1 reads SGHRS; CDR2 reads YFSETQ. Here the CDR3 reads CASREDRGGEAFF. The CDR3 DNA sequence: TGCGCCAGCAGGGAAGACAGGGGGGGTGAAGCTTTCTTT.

This clonotype was detected only a few times. J is TRBJ2-3 and V is TRBV12-3 or TRBV12-4, with TRBD2 as a possible D gene (5 bases). The V and J ends lost 7 bases and 2 bases respectively, with 16 bases between them. The length of the CDR3 is 15 residues. CDR3 sequence reads: CASTPGNQATDTQYF. As DNA, the CDR3 is TGTGCCAGCACCCCCGGGAATCAGGCCACAGATACGCAGTATTTT.

The rearrangement joins TRBV7-9 to TRBJ1-3; no reliable D call. The CDR3 spans 16 residues. CDR1 is SEHNR and CDR2 is FQNEAQ in the germline V gene (reference sequence). V was clipped by 5 bases and J by 1 base, with 15 bases between them. The CDR3 loop reads CASSGPGLTSGNTIYF. As DNA, the CDR3 is TGTGCCAGCAGCGGTCCGGGCCTCACTTCTGGAAACACCATATATTTT.